A selection of T cell receptor beta chains follows, all from one sample in a study of blood T cell repertoires in COVID-19. The data were produced by immunoSEQ multiplex PCR, yet TCRdb's version contains in-frame clones alone and is incomplete. This repertoire shows 150,000 to 200,000 clones, 80% to 95% found once; its top ten account for 1.5% to 2.5%. Sequenced sample: peripheral blood. These receptors all stem from a woman aged 55-75 years with COVID-19, enrolled during active disease. Both conserved end residues are part of each CDR3. Each record gives: CDR3 protein, CDR3 DNA, J gene, V gene, clone size, D gene. The D gene is left open where the match is weak. Size values are once, few and many counts, or a class for expanded clones, and some rows have none.

CASRQGREGYTF | TGTGCCAGTAGACAAGGGAGAGAGGGCTACACCTTC | TRBJ1-2 | TRBV19 | . | .
CASSIQATNSPLHF | TGTGCCAGCAGTATCCAGGCAACTAATTCACCCCTCCACTTT | TRBJ1-6 | TRBV3-1/TRBV3-2 | . | .
CASSTNRDRGYTF | TGTGCCAGTAGTACGAACAGGGATCGTGGCTACACCTTC | TRBJ1-2 | TRBV19 | . | .
CASSSGTGRNSPLHF | TGCGCCAGCAGCTCCGGGACAGGGCGGAATTCACCCCTCCACTTT | TRBJ1-6 | TRBV5-1 | once | TRBD1
CAWDSVSGNTIYF | TGTGCCTGGGACAGTGTCTCTGGAAACACCATATATTTT | TRBJ1-3 | TRBV30 | once | .
CASSVRGVSGDYSYEQYF | TGTGCCAGCAGCGTAAGGGGGGTTAGCGGGGATTACTCCTACGAGCAGTACTTC | TRBJ2-7 | TRBV9 | . | TRBD2
CASSLGAGATYEQYF | TGCGCCAGCAGCTTGGGGGCAGGGGCCACCTACGAGCAGTACTTC | TRBJ2-7 | TRBV5-1 | once | .
CASSRLPTGVGANVLTF | TGTGCCAGCAGCCGGTTACCGACCGGGGTAGGGGCCAACGTCCTGACTTTC | TRBJ2-6 | TRBV7-8 | . | .
CASSTAGGRGRQYF | TGTGCCAGCAGCACAGCGGGGGGGCGTGGTAGGCAGTACTTC | TRBJ2-7 | TRBV3-1/TRBV3-2 | once | TRBD2
CASSLVGGATDTQYF | TGTGCCAGCAGCTTGGTAGGGGGCGCGACAGATACGCAGTATTTT | TRBJ2-3 | TRBV7-9 | . | TRBD1
CASRRRRGWDEKLFF | TGTGCCAGCAGACGACGGAGGGGTTGGGATGAAAAACTGTTTTTT | TRBJ1-4 | TRBV3-1/TRBV3-2 | . | .
CASSLPLLGQGSNQPQHF | TGTGCCAGCAGCCTCCCCCTCCTCGGACAGGGTAGCAATCAGCCCCAGCATTTT | TRBJ1-5 | TRBV7-8 | . | TRBD1
CASSLGVNYGYTF | TGTGCCAGCAGTTTAGGAGTTAACTATGGCTACACCTTC | TRBJ1-2 | TRBV6-5 | . | .
CASSQDQLAGMWVDYGYTF | TGTGCCAGCAGCCAAGATCAGCTTGCAGGGATGTGGGTTGACTATGGCTACACCTTC | TRBJ1-2 | TRBV3-1/TRBV3-2 | . | .
CASSLRGAGNTIYF | TGTGCCAGCAGCTTACGGGGGGCTGGAAACACCATATATTTT | TRBJ1-3 | TRBV7-8 | . | .
CASSSRTGTNEKLFF | TGCGCCAGCAGCTCGAGGACAGGGACTAATGAAAAACTGTTTTTT | TRBJ1-4 | TRBV4-1 | . | TRBD1
CASTVDQGFAGYTF | TGTGCCAGCACCGTGGACCAGGGGTTCGCTGGCTACACCTTC | TRBJ1-2 | TRBV5-6 | . | .
CAWNKGADGNTIYF | TGTGCCTGGAATAAGGGGGCCGATGGAAACACCATATATTTT | TRBJ1-3 | TRBV30 | . | TRBD1
CATARRGLSPLHF | TGTGCCACCGCGAGGAGGGGGCTTTCACCCCTCCACTTT | TRBJ1-6 | TRBV6-5 | . | TRBD1
CASSPFGGMINQPQHF | TGTGCCAGCTCACCATTTGGGGGCATGATCAATCAGCCCCAGCATTTT | TRBJ1-5 | TRBV18 | . | .
CAPGAGDTQYF | TGTGCCCCCGGAGCCGGGGATACGCAGTATTTT | TRBJ2-3 | TRBV12-3/TRBV12-4 | . | .
CASVRVPGQPQHF | TGTGCCAGCGTCAGGGTCCCGGGTCAGCCCCAGCATTTT | TRBJ1-5 | TRBV12-3/TRBV12-4 | . | .
CASSLVYQGGSKLFF | TGTGCCAGCAGCTTGGTGTATCAGGGTGGCAGCAAACTGTTTTTT | TRBJ1-4 | TRBV5-6 | once | .
CASSSPKTGGTQYF | TGTGCCAGCAGCTCTCCGAAGACCGGGGGGACCCAGTACTTC | TRBJ2-5 | TRBV11-2 | . | .
CASSQDPLAPNNEQFF | TGTGCCAGCAGCCAAGATCCCCTAGCCCCCAACAATGAGCAGTTCTTC | TRBJ2-1 | TRBV3-1/TRBV3-2 | . | .
CASSETRGAVAFF | TGTGCCAGTAGTGAAACCAGGGGGGCTGTAGCTTTCTTT | TRBJ1-1 | TRBV19 | . | TRBD1
CASSKNRNSGNTIYF | TGTGCCAGTAGTAAAAACAGGAACTCTGGAAACACCATATATTTT | TRBJ1-3 | TRBV19 | . | .
CASSLGDRGHADF | TGTGCCAGCAGCTTAGGAGATAGGGGTCACGCAGACTTC | TRBJ2-5 | TRBV7-9 | . | .
CAISESLPRQGDTQYF | TGTGCCATCAGTGAGTCCCTGCCTAGGCAGGGAGATACGCAGTATTTT | TRBJ2-3 | TRBV10-3 | . | .
CASSDDRGGYNEQFF | TGTGCCAGCAGCGACGACAGGGGTGGCTACAATGAGCAGTTCTTC | TRBJ2-1 | TRBV2 | . | TRBD1
CASSQTGGLAEAFF | TGCGCCAGCAGCCAAACGGGGGGGCTGGCTGAAGCTTTCTTT | TRBJ1-1 | TRBV4-1 | . | .
CASSLLGGRPSGNTIYF | TGCGCCAGCAGCCTCCTCGGAGGGCGTCCCTCTGGAAACACCATATATTTT | TRBJ1-3 | TRBV5-1 | . | .
CASSPHRDQPQHF | TGTGCCAGCTCACCACACAGAGATCAGCCCCAGCATTTT | TRBJ1-5 | TRBV18 | . | .
CASSTGQGDEKLFF | TGTGCCAGCAGCACGGGACAGGGGGATGAAAAACTGTTTTTT | TRBJ1-4 | TRBV7-2 | once | TRBD1
CTSSQRDSGLYGYTF | TGCACCAGCAGCCAACGGGACAGCGGCCTCTATGGCTACACCTTC | TRBJ1-2 | TRBV1 | . | .
CASRGDRNSNQPQHF | TGTGCCAGCAGGGGTGACAGGAATAGCAATCAGCCCCAGCATTTT | TRBJ1-5 | TRBV6-5 | . | .
CASSQDSAVKPYEQYF | TGTGCCAGCAGCCAAGATAGCGCAGTGAAGCCCTACGAGCAGTACTTC | TRBJ2-7 | TRBV3-1/TRBV3-2 | . | .
CASSAGTNYGYTF | TGTGCCAGCAGTGCAGGGACTAACTATGGCTACACCTTC | TRBJ1-2 | TRBV6-6 | . | .
CASSLDRGHSPLHF | TGTGCCAGCAGTTTGGACAGGGGACATTCACCCCTCCACTTT | TRBJ1-6 | TRBV6-6 | . | TRBD1
CASEPDRGAGGYTF | TGCGCCAGCGAACCGGACAGGGGGGCGGGTGGCTACACCTTC | TRBJ1-2 | TRBV4-1 | . | TRBD1
CASLRTATNTGELFF | TGTGCCAGCCTTCGGACAGCTACTAACACCGGGGAGCTGTTTTTT | TRBJ2-2 | TRBV6-5 | . | .
CASSQEAGGRSNEKLFF | TGTGCCAGCAGCCAAGAGGCAGGGGGCCGGTCTAATGAAAAACTGTTTTTT | TRBJ1-4 | TRBV4-2 | once | TRBD1
CASSVGVGADTEAFF | TGTGCCAGCAGCGTAGGGGTAGGGGCGGACACTGAAGCTTTCTTT | TRBJ1-1 | TRBV9 | . | .
CASSRGQLNTGELFF | TGCGCCAGCAGCCGGGGACAGTTGAACACCGGGGAGCTGTTTTTT | TRBJ2-2 | TRBV10-2 | . | TRBD1
CASSLGTRNEKLFF | TGTGCCAGCAGCTTGGGCACTAGAAATGAAAAACTGTTTTTT | TRBJ1-4 | TRBV7-2 | . | .
CAWRLLTGGTGYTF | TGTGCCTGGAGACTTCTGACAGGGGGGACCGGCTACACCTTC | TRBJ1-2 | TRBV30 | once | TRBD1
CASSPSVSYGYTF | TGTGCCAGTAGCCCCTCAGTTTCCTATGGCTACACCTTC | TRBJ1-2 | TRBV19 | once | .
CASSPSLGANVLTF | TGTGCCAGCAGCCCCTCCTTAGGGGCCAACGTCCTGACTTTC | TRBJ2-6 | TRBV9 | . | .
CASSLIIGGSSYEQYF | TGTGCCAGCAGCTTAATCATCGGGGGAAGCTCCTACGAGCAGTACTTC | TRBJ2-7 | TRBV11-2 | . | .
CASSPRPDRGRIRTEAFF | TGTGCCAGCTCACCGCGCCCGGACAGGGGGCGCATTCGCACTGAAGCTTTCTTT | TRBJ1-1 | TRBV18 | . | TRBD1
CASSQATGHTEAFF | TGCGCCAGCAGCCAAGCCACAGGGCACACTGAAGCTTTCTTT | TRBJ1-1 | TRBV4-1 | . | .
CSASVLAGNDQETQYF | TGCAGTGCTAGTGTGCTAGCGGGGAACGACCAAGAGACCCAGTACTTC | TRBJ2-5 | TRBV20-1 | . | TRBD2
CASSPLGGADTGELFF | TGTGCCAGCAGCCCCCTCGGAGGGGCAGATACCGGGGAGCTGTTTTTT | TRBJ2-2 | TRBV7-6 | . | .
CASSLAAGAQYNEQFF | TGTGCCAGCAGCTTAGCGGCTGGGGCGCAGTACAATGAGCAGTTCTTC | TRBJ2-1 | TRBV7-2 | . | .
CASSLGPRDRANQPQHF | TGTGCCAGCAGCTTAGGGCCCCGGGACAGGGCGAATCAGCCCCAGCATTTT | TRBJ1-5 | TRBV7-2 | . | TRBD1
CASSLVPGQGSEKLFF | TGTGCCAGCAGCTTAGTCCCGGGACAGGGGAGTGAAAAACTGTTTTTT | TRBJ1-4 | TRBV7-2 | . | TRBD1
CASSEGGKYGYTF | TGTGCCAGCAGTGAAGGAGGGAAGTATGGCTACACCTTC | TRBJ1-2 | TRBV2 | . | .
CASSMLPRDTEAFF | TGTGCCAGTAGTATGTTACCCCGGGACACTGAAGCTTTCTTT | TRBJ1-1 | TRBV19 | . | .
CASSDSEGCFDRGLESTEAFF | TGTGCCAGCAGTGACTCGGAAGGGTGCTTCGACAGGGGGCTAGAGAGCACTGAAGCTTTCTTT | TRBJ1-1 | TRBV6-4 | . | TRBD1
CASSLSGGAGTEAFF | TGTGCCAGCAGTTTAAGCGGAGGGGCCGGCACTGAAGCTTTCTTT | TRBJ1-1 | TRBV27 | . | .